Shown below are 8 T cell receptor beta chains from a single sample sequenced in a study of cytomegalovirus exposure and HLA in healthy donors. PCR employed 60 Vbeta and 13 Jbeta primers. Some clones are missing from TCRdb's copy, which holds only in-frame ones; the method was immunoSEQ multiplex PCR. The sample has roughly 190,000 clones, about 80% seen once. Sequencing used PBMCs. These receptors originate from a woman in her 40s in good health and CMV-seronegative.

This chain joins TRBV6-4 and TRBJ1-1; D not resolved. The germline V gene encodes CDR1 MRHNA and CDR2 SNTAGT. V lost 3 bases, J lost 4 bases, and 9 bases lay in between. This CDR3 spans 13 amino acids. CDR3 DNA sequence: TGTGCCAGCAGTGAGAGTGGTGTCACTGAAGCTTTCTTT. This codes for CASSESGVTEAFF.

The V gene is TRBV5-1, the J gene TRBJ1-5; D unresolved. CDR3 length: 14 residues. The germline V gene encodes CDR1 SGHRS and CDR2 YFSETQ. The germline V and J ends were trimmed by 4 bases and 0 bases, with 8 bases remaining between them. The CDR3 loop reads CASSEDYSNQPQHF. Written as DNA, the CDR3 is TGCGCCAGCAGCGAGGATTATAGCAATCAGCCCCAGCATTTT.

J is TRBJ2-4 and V is TRBV11-2, with 7 bases identical to TRBD1. The CDR3 has 17 residues. Germline CDR1 reads SGHAT; CDR2 reads FQNNGV. Trimming took 1 base from V and 0 from J; bases not matched to a gene: 6. The chain's CDR3 is CASSLAGQSLAKNIQYF. Here the CDR3 DNA reads TGTGCCAGCAGCTTAGCGGGACAGAGTCTAGCCAAAAACATTCAGTACTTC.

The chain carries TRBV7-2 and TRBJ2-7; D may be TRBD1 (5 bases). V lost 1 base and J 1 base, leaving 5 bases between the germline ends. The germline CDR1 and CDR2 sequences are SGHTA and FQGNSA. The CDR3 contains 13 residues. The CDR3 DNA sequence: TGTGCCAGCAGCTTAGACAGGTCCTACGAGCAGTACGTC. Translated: CASSLDRSYEQYV.

This chain connects TRBV30 to TRBJ1-2, with 7 positions matching TRBD1. CDR3 size: 15 residues. The J segment lost 0 bases and the V segment lost 3 bases, leaving 7 bases of the junction unmatched. Germline V CDR1 and CDR2: GTSNPN, SVGIG (reference sequence). The CDR3 sequence is CAWRLGGTANYGYTF. In DNA form, the CDR3 reads TGTGCCTGGAGACTAGGCGGGACAGCTAACTATGGCTACACCTTC.

The V call is TRBV7-3, the J call TRBJ2-2, with TRBD2 identical over 8 bases. Per germline, CDR1 SGHTA and CDR2 FQGTGA. Trimming at V came to 2 bases and at J to 4 bases, leaving 9 bases not matched to a gene. This CDR3 is built from 17 residues. CDR3 in amino acids: CASSLFQWSGSTGELFF. The CDR3 region has the DNA TGTGCCAGCAGCTTATTCCAATGGAGCGGGAGCACCGGGGAGCTGTTTTTT.

This clone has a single count. The V gene is TRBV11-2, the J gene TRBJ2-1; TRBD2 matches at 8 bases. Germline CDR1 and CDR2: SGHAT and FQNNGV. The CDR3 extends over 14 amino acids. The V and J ends lost 10 bases and 6 bases, in that order; junction bases with no gene match: 11. CDR3 DNA sequence: TGTGCCACCTTAGCGGGGCAAGTCGGCAATGAGCAGTTCTTC. It is translated as CATLAGQVGNEQFF. The full variable domain, completed using reference TRBV11-2 and TRBJ2-1, is EAGVAQSPRYKIIEKRQSVAFWCNPISGHATLYWYQQILGQGPKLLIQFQNNGVVDDSQLPKDRFSAERLKGVDSTLKIQPAKLEDSAVYLCATLAGQVGNEQFFGPGTRLTVL.

The CDR3 is CASSQTGTGGLSNYGYTF. The CDR3 coding sequence is TGCGCCAGCAGCCAAACCGGGACAGGGGGCCTCTCTAACTATGGCTACACCTTC. The chain combines TRBV4-1 with TRBJ1-2; 12 nucleotides match TRBD1. Germline V gives CDR1 MGHRA, CDR2 YSYEKL. J was trimmed by 0 bases and V by 2 bases; bases with no gene match: 7. The CDR3 loop spans 18 amino acids.